Reported below is one T cell receptor (beta chain). Ages ranged from about 18 to 89 years, with residence in about two dozen US areas. This record comes from a study of blood T cell repertoires in COVID-19. The repertoire was sequenced with immunoSEQ multiplex PCR; TCRdb's copy has only in-frame clones and lacks some. Here the sample spans 400,000 or so clones, 87% being singletons. V lost 6 bases to trimming and J lost 2 bases; unmatched junction nucleotides: 9. The CDR3 extends over 14 amino acids. Germline V gene lookup returns CDR1 SQVTM and CDR2 ANQGSEA. The TCR originated in a man in his forties in a cohort exposed to, infected with or recovered from COVID-19 (not recorded which). The sequenced material came from PBMCs or T cells enriched from blood (not recorded which). The gene calls are TRBV29-1 and TRBJ1-2, with 7 positions matching TRBD1. The CDR3 sequence: CSVDNRGGNYGYTF. The DNA for the CDR3 is TGCAGCGTAGATAACAGGGGTGGCAACTATGGCTACACCTTC.